This T cell receptor beta chain derives from a study of cytomegalovirus exposure and HLA in healthy donors. 13 Jbeta primers and 60 Vbeta primers were used for the PCR. Generated by immunoSEQ multiplex PCR, the TCRdb table keeps only in-frame clones and is missing some. The sample has roughly 98,000 clones; about 80% are singletons. The trim removed 2 bases at V and 7 bases at J, leaving 10 bases unmatched. The CDR3 has 17 residues. CDR1 and CDR2 from the germline V gene are SGHNT and YYREEE (reference sequence). The origin of this receptor is a young man in good health and CMV-seropositive. Specimen: PBMCs. This chain joins TRBV5-4 and TRBJ1-6, with 9 bases lining up with TRBD1. The CDR3 region is CASSFRQGGVLNSPLHF. CDR3 coding DNA: TGTGCCAGCAGCTTTAGACAGGGGGGCGTCTTGAATTCACCCCTCCACTTT.